This is a list of T cell receptor beta chains from one sample in a study of T-cell reconstitution after alpha-beta-depleted transplantation in children. One entry per CDR3 protein, called by TCRdb with MiXCR from the PCR reads. Of a few hundred thousand distinct CDR3 sequences in the sample, approximately 42% were seen once. This sample comprised PBMCs, obtained before TCRalphabeta/CD19-depleted stem cell transplant. The origin of the receptors is a girl aged 2-9 years with aplastic anemia, due to receive a stem cell transplant. The CDR3 runs from the conserved cysteine through the conserved F or W. Each record gives: clone size, J gene, D gene, V gene, CDR3 protein, CDR3 DNA. D genes are given only for firm matches. Not all rows give a size; the values are once, few, many and, for expanded clones, a class.

size: -; J: TRBJ2-1; D: TRBD2; V: TRBV6-2/TRBV6-3; CDR3: CAREGTSGYNEQFF; DNA: TGTGCCAGGGAGGGGACTAGCGGCTACAATGAGCAGTTCTTC
size: -; J: TRBJ1-3; D: -; V: TRBV3-1; CDR3: CASSQGGFASSGNTIYF; DNA: TGTGCCAGCAGCCAAGGAGGCTTCGCCAGCTCTGGAAACACCATATATTTT
size: -; J: TRBJ2-7; D: TRBD2; V: TRBV28; CDR3: CASRQMGGNLYEQYF; DNA: TGTGCCAGCAGGCAGATGGGAGGGAACCTCTACGAGCAGTACTTC
size: -; J: TRBJ2-3; D: -; V: TRBV5-1; CDR3: CASSLRQPGGFSADTQYF; DNA: TGCGCCAGCAGCTTAAGACAGCCTGGGGGGTTTTCGGCAGATACGCAGTATTTT
size: -; J: TRBJ2-5; D: -; V: TRBV28; CDR3: CASRTQGAQETQYF; DNA: TGTGCCAGCAGAACACAGGGAGCCCAAGAGACCCAGTACTTC
size: many; J: TRBJ2-7; D: -; V: TRBV28; CDR3: CASEWSGESYEQYF; DNA: TGTGCCAGCGAATGGTCCGGGGAGTCCTACGAGCAGTACTTC
size: few; J: TRBJ2-5; D: -; V: TRBV7-2; CDR3: CASSLLPYQETQYF; DNA: TGTGCCAGCAGCCTATTACCGTACCAAGAGACCCAGTACTTC
size: -; J: TRBJ2-3; D: -; V: TRBV18; CDR3: CASSPKKDTQYF; DNA: TGTGCCAGCTCACCAAAGAAAGATACGCAGTATTTT
size: many; J: TRBJ2-5; D: -; V: TRBV12-3/TRBV12-4; CDR3: CASSPNQETQYF; DNA: TGTGCCAGCAGCCCCAACCAAGAGACCCAGTACTTC
size: -; J: TRBJ2-3; D: TRBD1; V: TRBV12-3/TRBV12-4; CDR3: CASSTSPGQGADHTQYF; DNA: TGTGCCAGCAGTACCTCGCCGGGACAGGGGGCCGATCATACGCAGTATTTT
size: few; J: TRBJ2-7; D: TRBD1; V: TRBV27; CDR3: CASSQRTGVDEQYF; DNA: TGTGCCAGCAGTCAAAGGACAGGGGTGGACGAGCAGTACTTC
size: -; J: TRBJ1-1; D: -; V: TRBV15; CDR3: CATSSTGFGNTEAFF; DNA: TGTGCCACCAGCAGTACAGGGTTCGGGAACACTGAAGCTTTCTTT
size: -; J: TRBJ2-3; D: -; V: TRBV5-1; CDR3: CATSEGSQDTQYF; DNA: TGCGCCACCTCTGAAGGGAGTCAAGATACGCAGTATTTT
size: -; J: TRBJ2-3; D: -; V: TRBV20-1; CDR3: CSASRVGADTQYF; DNA: TGCAGTGCTAGCAGGGTGGGCGCAGATACGCAGTATTTT
size: many; J: TRBJ2-7; D: TRBD2; V: TRBV3-1; CDR3: CASRRETSGGYEQYF; DNA: TGTGCCAGCCGGAGGGAGACTAGCGGGGGCTACGAGCAGTACTTC
size: few; J: TRBJ2-1; D: -; V: TRBV27; CDR3: CASSPPPAYNEQFF; DNA: TGTGCCAGCAGTCCCCCTCCAGCCTACAATGAGCAGTTCTTC
size: -; J: TRBJ1-1; D: TRBD1; V: TRBV20-1; CDR3: CSARKQGGLGNTEAFF; DNA: TGCAGTGCTAGAAAGCAGGGGGGGCTCGGGAACACTGAAGCTTTCTTT
size: few; J: TRBJ2-3; D: -; V: TRBV15; CDR3: CATSVEDTQYF; DNA: TGTGCCACCAGCGTGGAGGATACGCAGTATTTT
size: -; J: TRBJ2-3; D: TRBD2; V: TRBV28; CDR3: CASSLTRLAADTQYF; DNA: TGTGCCAGCAGCCTTACCAGACTAGCGGCTGATACGCAGTATTTT
size: -; J: TRBJ2-6; D: -; V: TRBV7-9; CDR3: CASSLWEAGANVLTF; DNA: TGTGCCAGCAGCTTGTGGGAAGCTGGGGCCAACGTCCTGACTTTC
size: -; J: TRBJ2-3; D: TRBD2; V: TRBV3-1; CDR3: CASSHPVPFRLAASTDTQYF; DNA: TGTGCCAGCAGCCATCCCGTCCCCTTCCGACTAGCAGCTAGCACAGATACGCAGTATTTT
size: few; J: TRBJ2-5; D: TRBD2; V: TRBV12-3/TRBV12-4; CDR3: CASSLVPGGQETQYF; DNA: TGTGCCAGCAGTTTGGTGCCGGGGGGCCAAGAGACCCAGTACTTC